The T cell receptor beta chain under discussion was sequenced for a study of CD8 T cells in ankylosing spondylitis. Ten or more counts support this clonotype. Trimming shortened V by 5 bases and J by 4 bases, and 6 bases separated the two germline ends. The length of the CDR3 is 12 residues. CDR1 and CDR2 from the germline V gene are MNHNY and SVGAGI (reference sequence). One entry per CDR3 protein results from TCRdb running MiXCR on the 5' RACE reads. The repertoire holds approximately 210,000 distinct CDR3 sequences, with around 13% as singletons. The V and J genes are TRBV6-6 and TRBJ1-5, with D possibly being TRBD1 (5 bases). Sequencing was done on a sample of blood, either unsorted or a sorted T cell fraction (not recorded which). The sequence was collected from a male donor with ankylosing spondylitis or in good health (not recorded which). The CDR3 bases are TGTGCCAGCAGTGACAGAAATCAGCCCCAGCATTTT. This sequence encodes CASSDRNQPQHF.